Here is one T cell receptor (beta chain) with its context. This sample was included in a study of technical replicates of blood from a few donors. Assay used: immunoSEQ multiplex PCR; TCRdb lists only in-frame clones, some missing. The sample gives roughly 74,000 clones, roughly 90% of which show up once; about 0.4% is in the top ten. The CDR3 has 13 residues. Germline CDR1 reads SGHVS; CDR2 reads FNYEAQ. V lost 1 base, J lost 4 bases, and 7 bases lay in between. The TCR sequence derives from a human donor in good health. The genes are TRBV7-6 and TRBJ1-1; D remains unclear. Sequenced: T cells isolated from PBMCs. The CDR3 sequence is CASSLGGATEAFF. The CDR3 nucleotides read TGTGCCAGCAGCTTAGGGGGAGCCACTGAAGCTTTCTTT.